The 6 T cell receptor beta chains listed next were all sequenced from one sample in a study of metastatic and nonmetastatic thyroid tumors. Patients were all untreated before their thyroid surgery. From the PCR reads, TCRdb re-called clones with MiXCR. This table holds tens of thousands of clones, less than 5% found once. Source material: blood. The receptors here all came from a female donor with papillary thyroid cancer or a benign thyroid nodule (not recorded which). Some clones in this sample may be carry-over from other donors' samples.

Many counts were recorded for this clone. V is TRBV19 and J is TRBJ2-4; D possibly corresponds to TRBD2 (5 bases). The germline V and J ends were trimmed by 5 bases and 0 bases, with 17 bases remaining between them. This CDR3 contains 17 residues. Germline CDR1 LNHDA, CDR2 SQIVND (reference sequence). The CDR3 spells CASSPRRLPQAKNIQYF. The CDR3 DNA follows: TGTGCCAGTAGTCCCCGGAGGCTTCCCCAAGCCAAAAACATTCAGTACTTC.

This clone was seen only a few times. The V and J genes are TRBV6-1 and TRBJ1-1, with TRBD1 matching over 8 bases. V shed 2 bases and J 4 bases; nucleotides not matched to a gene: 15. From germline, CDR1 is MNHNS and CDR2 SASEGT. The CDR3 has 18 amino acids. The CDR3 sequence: CASSEMVDRVWLGTEAFF. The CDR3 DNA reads TGTGCCAGCAGTGAAATGGTGGACAGGGTCTGGTTGGGCACTGAAGCTTTCTTT.

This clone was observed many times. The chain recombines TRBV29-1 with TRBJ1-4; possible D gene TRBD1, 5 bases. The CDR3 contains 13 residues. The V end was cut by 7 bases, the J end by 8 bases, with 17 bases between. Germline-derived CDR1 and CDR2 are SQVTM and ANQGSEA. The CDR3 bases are TGCAGCGCGCGCATTTTTGACAGCGAAAAACTGTTTTTT. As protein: CSARIFDSEKLFF.

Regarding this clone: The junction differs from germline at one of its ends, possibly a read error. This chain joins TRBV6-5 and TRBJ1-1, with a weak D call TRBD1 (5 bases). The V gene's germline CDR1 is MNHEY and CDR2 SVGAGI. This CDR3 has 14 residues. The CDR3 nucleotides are TGTGCCAGCAATTACGGGGGAGAAAACAATGAGGCTTTCTTT. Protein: CASNYGGENNEAFF.

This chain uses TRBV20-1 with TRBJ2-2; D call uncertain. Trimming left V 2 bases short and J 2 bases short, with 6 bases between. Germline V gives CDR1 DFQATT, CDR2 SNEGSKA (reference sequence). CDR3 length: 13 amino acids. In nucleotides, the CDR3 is TGCAGTGCTAGACAACCTAACACCGGGGAGCTGTTTTTT. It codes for CSARQPNTGELFF.

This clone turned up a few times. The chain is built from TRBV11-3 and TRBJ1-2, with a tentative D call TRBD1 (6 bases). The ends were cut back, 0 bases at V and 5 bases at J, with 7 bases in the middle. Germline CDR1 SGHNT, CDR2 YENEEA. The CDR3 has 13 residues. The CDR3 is CASSLEQGYGYTF. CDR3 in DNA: TGTGCCAGCAGCTTAGAACAGGGTTATGGCTACACCTTC.